This TCR beta chain was sequenced during a study of blood T cells in healthy people across ages. In germline, CDR1 is SGHTA, CDR2 FQGTGA. This CDR3 spans 13 amino acids. V dropped 5 bases and J dropped 4; count of bases not matched to a gene: 4. Sample-barcoded 5' priming and a J-beta primer mix drove a second PCR of about 7 to 12 cycles. A single record per CDR3 protein comes from TCRdb applying MiXCR to the 5' RACE reads. The data show 1.5 million to 2 million distinct CDR3 sequences, with about 50% seen just once and less than 2.5% held by the top ten. This clonotype has only a few counts. Antigen unknown. Researchers collected 9 to 10 milliliters of peripheral blood from every single donor. Study findings and constraints: Investigators treated diversity estimates from one million T cells as underestimates.

This TCR was recovered from a woman aged 35 to 49 in good health. This chain connects TRBV7-3 to TRBJ2-5, with 7 bases fitting TRBD2. Sequencing used blood. CDR3: CASSQGLTETQYF. The CDR3, as DNA: TGTGCCAGCAGCCAGGGACTAACAGAGACCCAGTACTTC.